This T cell receptor beta chain is drawn from a study of T cell responses to AZD1222 COVID-19 vaccine. Study-wide points: Every sample of the repertoires postdated the peak T cell response. Regions 160-218 and 743-854 dominated among vaccine-associated CD4 TCRs spanning spike.

The CDR3 is 15 residues long. V lost 4 bases, J lost 7 bases, and 5 bases stayed unmatched. Germline CDR1 reads LNHDA; CDR2 reads SQIVND (reference sequence). This clone was found once. Its antigen is currently unknown. TCRdb's table, derived via immunoSEQ multiplex PCR, lists solely in-frame clones and lacks some. The sample lists approximately 160,000 clones, about nine tenths occurring once. This chain links TRBV19 with TRBJ1-6, with 9 nucleotides matching TRBD1. The material sequenced was peripheral blood, taken on day 0 of AZD1222 vaccination. The source of this sequence is an adult in good health. The CDR3 sequence is CASSTLGTGNSPLHF. The CDR3 bases are TGTGCCAGTAGTACGCTTGGGACAGGGAATTCACCCCTCCACTTT.